This passage covers 16 T cell receptor beta chains from one sample sequenced in a study of cytomegalovirus exposure and HLA in healthy donors. PCR was performed using 60 Vbeta and 13 Jbeta primers. Clones were read by immunoSEQ multiplex PCR, and TCRdb kept only the in-frame ones, dropping some. Among about 190,000 clones listed, 75% to 90% were seen once. Sequences were obtained from PBMCs. Receptors originate from a boy aged 2-9 years in good health and CMV-seronegative.

The gene calls are TRBV28 and TRBJ2-7; D is possibly TRBD1 (5 bases). The V end lost 4 bases, the J end lost 3 bases, and 13 bases lay between the germline ends. The CDR3 totals 14 residues. Germline CDR1 reads MDHEN; CDR2 reads SYDVKM. The CDR3 region is CASSSGSPLYEQYF. CDR3 coding DNA: TGTGCCAGCAGTTCAGGGTCACCCCTCTACGAGCAGTACTTC.

The chain couples TRBV6-6 to TRBJ1-6; 7 nucleotides align to TRBD1. The J segment lost 7 bases and the V segment lost 6 bases, leaving 9 bases of the junction unmatched. There are 15 residues in the CDR3. CDR1 MNHNY and CDR2 SVGAGI come from the germline V gene (reference sequence). CDR3 sequence (DNA): TGTGCCAGCAGAACCACACAGGGGAGAAATTCACCCCTCCACTTT. Its protein is CASRTTQGRNSPLHF.

Here the CDR3 reads CASSSRDILNEKLFF. In DNA, the CDR3 is TGTGCCAGCAGCTCCCGGGACATCCTTAATGAAAAACTGTTTTTT. The J gene is TRBJ1-4, the V gene TRBV5-5; D possibly corresponds to TRBD1 (6 bases). The CDR3 runs 15 residues. Looked up from germline, CDR1 is SGHKS and CDR2 is YYEKEE (reference sequence). V gave up 3 bases and J gave up 4 bases, with 13 bases separating them.

V gene TRBV4-1 combines with J gene TRBJ2-2; D might be TRBD2 (5 bases). Germline CDR1 and CDR2: MGHRA and YSYEKL. V gave up 1 base and J gave up 1 base, with 7 bases separating them. This CDR3 is built from 15 residues. CDR3 protein: CASSQGEGNTGELFF. In nucleotides, the CDR3 is TGCGCCAGCAGCCAAGGAGAGGGGAACACCGGGGAGCTGTTTTTT.

J is TRBJ2-5 and V is TRBV30; 7 bases fit TRBD1. CDR1 is GTSNPN, CDR2 SVGIG, per germline (reference sequence). The CDR3 has 13 amino acids. With V trimmed by 2 bases and J by 1 base, 1 base remained unmatched. The CDR3 DNA follows: TGTGCCTGGAGTCGGGACAGCCAAGAGACCCAGTACTTC. Residues: CAWSRDSQETQYF.

This clone was seen a single time. V and J are TRBV10-1 and TRBJ2-5, with D possibly matching TRBD2 (5 bases). The V gene lost 2 bases and the J gene lost 2 bases, with 9 bases spanning the gap. This CDR3 is 14 amino acids long. Per germline, CDR1 WNHNN and CDR2 SYGVQD (reference sequence). This chain's CDR3 is CASSETRGQETQYF. CDR3 DNA: TGCGCCAGCAGTGAGACTAGAGGGCAAGAGACCCAGTACTTC.

The gene calls are TRBV29-1 and TRBJ2-3; D gene uncertain. This CDR3 region has 13 residues. V lost 4 bases and J lost 2, with 10 bases in between. Germline V gene sequence: CDR1 SQVTM, CDR2 ANQGSEA. CDR3 loop: CSVVSRYTDTQYF. Written as DNA, the CDR3 is TGCAGCGTTGTATCCAGGTACACAGATACGCAGTATTTT.

The chain couples TRBV11-3 to TRBJ2-2, with 9 bases aligning to TRBD1. The CDR3 loop spans 18 amino acids. The J segment lost 4 bases and the V segment lost 1 base, leaving 10 bases of the junction unmatched. Germline assignment: CDR1 SGHNT and CDR2 YENEEA. This CDR3 is CASSLGDRDRSGTGELFF. The CDR3 DNA reads as TGTGCCAGCAGCTTAGGGGACAGGGATCGGTCGGGCACCGGGGAGCTGTTTTTT.

V gene TRBV6-1 combines with J gene TRBJ2-1; a possible D gene is TRBD1 (5 bases). The CDR3 consists of 13 residues. Germline V CDR1 and CDR2: MNHNS, SASEGT. V was shortened by 5 bases and J by 5 bases, with 10 bases between the two germline ends. The CDR3 spells CASSRSTDNEQFF. CDR3 in DNA: TGTGCCAGCAGTCGCTCGACAGACAATGAGCAGTTCTTC.

This chain uses TRBV5-5 with TRBJ1-6, with 7 bases that match TRBD1. In germline, CDR1 is SGHKS, CDR2 YYEKEE (reference sequence). V trimming: 2 bases; J trimming: 3 bases; junction bases outside the gene matches: 5. CDR3 length: 16 amino acids. The CDR3 region is CASSLTGTVYNSPLHF. The CDR3 nucleotides are TGTGCCAGCAGCTTAACCGGGACAGTCTATAATTCACCCCTCCACTTT.

This chain links TRBV12-5 with TRBJ2-3, with 13 bases lining up with TRBD2. The J segment lost 4 bases and the V segment lost 1 base, leaving 8 bases of the junction unmatched. The germline V gene has CDR1 LGHNT and CDR2 FRNRAP. The CDR3 totals 18 residues. The CDR3 is CASGLGQTSGRIPDTQYF. CDR3 nucleotides: TGTGCTAGTGGTTTGGGTCAGACTAGCGGGAGGATCCCAGATACGCAGTATTTT.

This chain joins TRBV5-5 and TRBJ1-1, with TRBD1 as a possible D gene (5 bases). This CDR3 has 16 residues. Per the germline V gene, CDR1 is SGHKS and CDR2 is YYEKEE (reference sequence). Trimming cost V 0 bases and J 1 base, with 13 bases left between them. DNA of the CDR3: TGTGCCAGCAGCTTGGAAGAGTACAGGAGGAACACTGAAGCTTTCTTT. This codes for CASSLEEYRRNTEAFF.

The chain's CDR3 is CASSQAGKQPQHF. In DNA form, the CDR3 reads TGTGCCAGCAGCCAAGCGGGGAAACAGCCCCAGCATTTT. The chain links TRBV14 to TRBJ1-5; D is unresolved. The V end lost 1 base, the J end lost 7 bases, and 8 bases lay between the germline ends. This CDR3 region has 13 residues. Germline V gene data show CDR1 as SGHDN and CDR2 as FVKESK.

V gene TRBV6-5 combines with J gene TRBJ2-1; 7 nucleotides match TRBD1. The germline V gene has CDR1 MNHEY and CDR2 SVGAGI. Germline trimming cut 7 bases from V and 4 bases from J; bases unmatched to any gene: 7. The CDR3 has 14 amino acids. CDR3 coding DNA: TGTGCCAGCAAGGACAGGTCAAGATACAATGAGCAGTTCTTC. Translated: CASKDRSRYNEQFF.

CDR3 coding DNA: TGTGCCTGGAGCCACCCGGGGAGAAACACTGAAGCTTTCTTT. Amino acids: CAWSHPGRNTEAFF. This chain links TRBV30 with TRBJ1-1; no clear D gene. The germline CDR1 and CDR2 sequences are GTSNPN and SVGIG (reference sequence). There are 14 residues in the CDR3. V lost 3 bases to trimming and J lost 2 bases, with 13 bases between them. Supplemented by reference TRBV30 and TRBJ1-1, the full variable domain reads SQTIHQWPATLVQPVGSPLSLECTVEGTSNPNLYWYRQAAGRGLQLLFYSVGIGQISSEVPQNLSASRPQDRQFILSSKKLLLSDSGFYLCAWSHPGRNTEAFFGQGTRLTVV.

The rearrangement joins TRBV6-5 to TRBJ2-1, with D tentatively TRBD2 (7 bases). This CDR3 comprises 14 residues. The ends were cut back, 6 bases at V and 8 bases at J, with 17 bases in the middle. The germline gives CDR1 MNHEY, CDR2 SVGAGI. The CDR3 coding sequence is TGTGCCAGCAGCCTAGCGGAGGGGGGCGATGAGCAGTTCTTC. Residues: CASSLAEGGDEQFF.